This TCR beta chain was profiled in a study of identical twins. Regarding the study as a whole: Diverse VJ usage suggested most zero-insertion clonotypes were not invariant T cells. Cord blood beta clonotypes that were abundant carried fewer insertions, and memory repertoires showed no such trend. Out-of-frame TCR alpha sharing observed in monozygotic twins exceeded model estimates.

In this sample, this clonotype turned up a few times. Its antigen is not identified. TCRdb recomputed calls from the 5' RACE reads with MiXCR, one row per CDR3 protein. Counted here are around 220,000 distinct CDR3 sequences, about 10% occurring once; the ten biggest clones make up less than 12%. In germline, CDR1 is DFQATT, CDR2 SNEGSKA (reference sequence). Trimming stripped 4 bases from V and 7 bases from J, with 11 bases between. This CDR3 spans 13 amino acids. The receptor comes from a man in his fifties or sixties in good health. The specimen sequenced was memory T cells sorted from blood. The J gene is TRBJ1-6, the V gene TRBV20-1; unclear D gene. The CDR3 sequence: CSAIGPVNSPLHF. The CDR3 nucleotides are TGCAGTGCTATCGGACCGGTGAATTCACCCCTCCACTTT.